This T cell receptor (beta chain) comes out of a study of blood T cell repertoires in COVID-19. In the authors' workflow: Counts of nucleated cells, estimated from reference gene primer amplification, were obtained. Generated by immunoSEQ multiplex PCR, the TCRdb table keeps only in-frame clones and is missing some. The V and J calls and clone size were taken over from that table, and D and trimming were inferred from the DNA. The sample has about 130,000 clones, roughly four fifths seen once. Germline loops: CDR1 SGHRS, CDR2 YFSETQ. CDR3 length equals 13 residues. V was pared by 3 bases and J by 7 bases, with 11 bases between.

The receptor comes from a woman aged 80 or over with acute or convalescent COVID-19. The V and J genes are TRBV5-1 and TRBJ2-1; tentatively, D is TRBD1 (6 bases). What was sequenced was peripheral blood. CDR3 DNA: TGCGCCAGCAGCTATCAGGGGACGAATGAGCAGTTCTTC. It is translated as CASSYQGTNEQFF.